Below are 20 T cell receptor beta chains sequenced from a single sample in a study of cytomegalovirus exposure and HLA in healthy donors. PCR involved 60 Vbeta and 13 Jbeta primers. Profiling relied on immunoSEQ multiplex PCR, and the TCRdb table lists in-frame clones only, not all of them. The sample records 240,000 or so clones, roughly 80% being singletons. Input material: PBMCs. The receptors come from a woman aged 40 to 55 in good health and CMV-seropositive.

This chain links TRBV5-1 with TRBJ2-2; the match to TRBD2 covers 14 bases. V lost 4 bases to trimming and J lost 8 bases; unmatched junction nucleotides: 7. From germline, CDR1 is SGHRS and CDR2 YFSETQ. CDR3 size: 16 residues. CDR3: CASSRTSGGPSGELFF. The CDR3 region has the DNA TGCGCCAGCAGCCGGACTAGCGGGGGGCCGTCGGGGGAGCTGTTTTTT.

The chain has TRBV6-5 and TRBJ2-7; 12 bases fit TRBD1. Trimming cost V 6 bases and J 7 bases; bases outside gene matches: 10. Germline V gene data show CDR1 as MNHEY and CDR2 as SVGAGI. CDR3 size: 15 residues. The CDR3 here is CASRAPGQGAGEQYF. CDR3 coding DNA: TGTGCCAGCAGGGCCCCGGGACAGGGGGCGGGTGAGCAGTACTTC.

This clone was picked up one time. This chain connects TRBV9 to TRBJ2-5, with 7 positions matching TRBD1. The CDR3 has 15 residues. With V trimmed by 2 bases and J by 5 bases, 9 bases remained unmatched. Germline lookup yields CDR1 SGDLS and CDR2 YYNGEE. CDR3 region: CASSVRTGSGETQYF. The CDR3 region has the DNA TGTGCCAGCAGCGTTAGGACAGGTTCAGGCGAGACCCAGTACTTC.

The CDR3 sequence is CASKGVAGGPYEQFF. CDR3 DNA: TGCGCCAGCAAGGGAGTAGCGGGAGGGCCGTATGAGCAGTTCTTC. V usage is TRBV4-3 and J usage is TRBJ2-1; 11 bases align to TRBD2. Trimming took 7 bases from V and 8 from J; bases not matched to a gene: 10. Germline CDR1 is LGHNA and CDR2 is YSLEER. CDR3 length: 15 residues.

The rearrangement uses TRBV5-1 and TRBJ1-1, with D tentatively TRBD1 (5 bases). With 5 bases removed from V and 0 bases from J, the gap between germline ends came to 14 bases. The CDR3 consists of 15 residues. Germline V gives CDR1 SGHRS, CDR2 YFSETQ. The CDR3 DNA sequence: TGCGCCAGCAGGTCCGGACAATCCATGAACACTGAAGCTTTCTTT. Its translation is CASRSGQSMNTEAFF.

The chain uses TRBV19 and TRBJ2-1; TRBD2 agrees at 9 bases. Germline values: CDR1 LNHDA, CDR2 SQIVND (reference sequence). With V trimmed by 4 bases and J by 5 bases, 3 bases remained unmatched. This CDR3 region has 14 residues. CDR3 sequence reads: CASSTAGGNNEQFF. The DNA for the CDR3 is TGTGCCAGTAGTACAGCGGGGGGTAACAATGAGCAGTTCTTC.

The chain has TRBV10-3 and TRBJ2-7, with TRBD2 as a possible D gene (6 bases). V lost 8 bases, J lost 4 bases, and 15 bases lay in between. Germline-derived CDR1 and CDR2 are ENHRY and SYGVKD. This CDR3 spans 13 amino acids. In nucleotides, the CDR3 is TGTGCCATCCGTCCGGGGGAGTTTTACGAGCAGTACTTC. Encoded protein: CAIRPGEFYEQYF.

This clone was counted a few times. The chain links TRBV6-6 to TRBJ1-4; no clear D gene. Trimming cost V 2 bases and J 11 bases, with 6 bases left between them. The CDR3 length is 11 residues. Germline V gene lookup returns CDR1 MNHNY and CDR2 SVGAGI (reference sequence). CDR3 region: CASSYNTKLFF. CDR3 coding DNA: TGTGCCAGCAGTTACAATACTAAACTGTTTTTT.

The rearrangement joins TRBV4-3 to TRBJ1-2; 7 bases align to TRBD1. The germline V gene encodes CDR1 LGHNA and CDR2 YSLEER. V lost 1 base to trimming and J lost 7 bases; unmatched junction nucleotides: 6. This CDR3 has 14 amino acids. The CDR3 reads CASSQGGAGGGYTF. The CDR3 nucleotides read TGCGCCAGCAGCCAAGGCGGGGCAGGGGGTGGCTACACCTTC.

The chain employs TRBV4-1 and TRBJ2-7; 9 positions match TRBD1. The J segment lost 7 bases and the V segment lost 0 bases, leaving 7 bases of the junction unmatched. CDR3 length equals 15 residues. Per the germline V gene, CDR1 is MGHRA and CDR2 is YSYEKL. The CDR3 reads CASSQDRQGVEEQYF. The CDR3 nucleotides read TGCGCCAGCAGCCAAGATCGACAGGGGGTCGAGGAGCAGTACTTC.

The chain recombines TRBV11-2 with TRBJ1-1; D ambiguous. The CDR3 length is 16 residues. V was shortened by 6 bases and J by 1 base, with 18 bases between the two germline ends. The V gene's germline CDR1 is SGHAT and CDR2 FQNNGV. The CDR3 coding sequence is TGTGCCAGCAGGACCACAAGCTTGGGCTCGAACACTGAAGCTTTCTTT. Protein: CASRTTSLGSNTEAFF.

The CDR3 protein is CASSGRDSLSYEQYF. DNA of the CDR3: TGTGCCAGCAGCGGACGGGACAGCCTCTCCTACGAGCAGTACTTC. The chain carries TRBV9 and TRBJ2-7; 7 nucleotides line up with TRBD1. V shed 3 bases, J shed 0 bases, and the junction held 6 bases outside the gene matches. This CDR3 contains 15 residues. Germline values: CDR1 SGDLS, CDR2 YYNGEE.

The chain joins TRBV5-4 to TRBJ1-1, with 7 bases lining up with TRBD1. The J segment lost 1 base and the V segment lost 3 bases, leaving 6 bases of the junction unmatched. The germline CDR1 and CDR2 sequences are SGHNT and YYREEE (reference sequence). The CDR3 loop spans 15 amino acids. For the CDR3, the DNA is TGTGCCAGCAGCTCGGCGGGACAGCCGAACACTGAAGCTTTCTTT. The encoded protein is CASSSAGQPNTEAFF.

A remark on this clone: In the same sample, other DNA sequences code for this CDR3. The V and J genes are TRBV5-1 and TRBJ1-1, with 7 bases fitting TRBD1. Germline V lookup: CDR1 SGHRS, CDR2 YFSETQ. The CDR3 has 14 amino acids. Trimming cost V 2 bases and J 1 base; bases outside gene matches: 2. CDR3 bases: TGCGCCAGCAGCTTATCAGGGGGGAACACTGAAGCTTTCTTT. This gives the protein CASSLSGGNTEAFF. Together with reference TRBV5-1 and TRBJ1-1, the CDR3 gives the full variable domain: KAGVTQTPRYLIKTRGQQVTLSCSPISGHRSVSWYQQTPGQGLQFLFEYFSETQRNKGNFPGRFSGRQFSNSRSEMNVSTLELGDSALYLCASSLSGGNTEAFFGQGTRLTVV.

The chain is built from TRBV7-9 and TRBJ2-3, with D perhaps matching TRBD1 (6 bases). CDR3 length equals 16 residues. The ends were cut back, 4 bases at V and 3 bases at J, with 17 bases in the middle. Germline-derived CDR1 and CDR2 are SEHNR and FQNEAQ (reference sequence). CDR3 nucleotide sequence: TGTGCCAGCAGCTCCCCTGGGGGCCTCCGTACAGATACGCAGTATTTT. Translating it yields CASSSPGGLRTDTQYF.

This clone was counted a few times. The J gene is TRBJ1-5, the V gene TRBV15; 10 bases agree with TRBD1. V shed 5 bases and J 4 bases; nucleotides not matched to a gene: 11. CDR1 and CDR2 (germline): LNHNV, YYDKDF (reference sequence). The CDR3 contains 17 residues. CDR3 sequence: CATSQTGGYLINQPQHF. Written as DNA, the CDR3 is TGTGCCACCAGCCAGACAGGGGGCTACCTTATTAATCAGCCCCAGCATTTT.

CDR3 amino acids: CASSFLAGEGNEQFF. In nucleotides, the CDR3 is TGTGCCAGCAGCTTCCTAGCGGGAGAAGGCAATGAGCAGTTCTTC. This chain links TRBV5-4 with TRBJ2-1, with 10 bases aligning to TRBD2. V was pared by 2 bases and J by 6 bases, with 5 bases of the junction left unmatched. Germline CDR1 reads SGHNT; CDR2 reads YYREEE (reference sequence). CDR3 length: 15 residues.

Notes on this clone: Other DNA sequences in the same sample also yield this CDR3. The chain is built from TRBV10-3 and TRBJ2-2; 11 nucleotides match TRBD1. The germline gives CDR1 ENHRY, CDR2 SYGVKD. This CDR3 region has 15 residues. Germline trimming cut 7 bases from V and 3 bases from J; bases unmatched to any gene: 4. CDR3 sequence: CAIKGQGADTGELFF. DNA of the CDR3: TGTGCCATCAAAGGACAGGGGGCGGACACCGGGGAGCTGTTTTTT.

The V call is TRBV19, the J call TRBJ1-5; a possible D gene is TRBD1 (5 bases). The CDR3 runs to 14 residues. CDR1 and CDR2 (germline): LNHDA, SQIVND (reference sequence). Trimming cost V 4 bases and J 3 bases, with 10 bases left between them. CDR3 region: CASSTTGYNQPQHF. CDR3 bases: TGTGCCAGTAGTACCACAGGCTACAATCAGCCCCAGCATTTT. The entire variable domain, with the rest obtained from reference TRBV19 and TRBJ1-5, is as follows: DGGITQSPKYLFRKEGQNVTLSCEQNLNHDAMYWYRQDPGQGLRLIYYSQIVNDFQKGDIAEGYSVSREKKESFPLTVTSAQKNPTAFYLCASSTTGYNQPQHFGDGTRLSIL.

The CDR3 loop is CASSFSGSAAYEQYF. The CDR3 coding sequence is TGTGCCAGTAGTTTCAGCGGGAGCGCCGCCTACGAGCAGTACTTC. This chain connects TRBV19 to TRBJ2-7, with 8 bases matching TRBD2. The ends lost 5 bases at V and 2 bases at J; junction bases unmatched: 8. The CDR3 has 15 residues. The germline gives CDR1 LNHDA, CDR2 SQIVND (reference sequence).